This T cell receptor (beta chain) was identified during a study of beta chain features in type 1 diabetes. Whole-study findings and limits: For Type 1 diabetes patients, all four CD4+ subsets carried TCRB CDR3s that were moderately but significantly shorter.

cDNA synthesis used the whole RNA isolate, giving expressed TCRB sequences. Generated by immunoSEQ multiplex PCR, the TCRdb table keeps only in-frame clones and is missing some. The sample holds about 360,000 clones, 10% to 15% seen once. Trimming stripped 6 bases from V and 0 bases from J, with 7 bases between. This CDR3 is built from 14 residues. Comment on this clone: The target antigen is unknown.

The chain has TRBV5-3 and TRBJ2-6; no clear D gene. TRBV5-3 is given ORF status, its function remaining uncertain. Sequencing was done on a sample of naive CD4+ T cells from blood. This clonotype originated in a man aged 18 to 30 in good health. The CDR3: CARTPSSGANVLTF. The CDR3 region has the DNA TGTGCCAGAACCCCCAGCTCTGGGGCCAACGTCCTGACTTTC.